One and the same sample provided the 2 T cell receptor beta chains below, sequenced in a study of beta chain features in type 1 diabetes. What was sequenced were expressed TCRB transcripts, since all of the isolated RNA had been reverse transcribed. The method was immunoSEQ multiplex PCR; TCRdb's version includes in-frame clones alone and lacks a portion of them. The sample records about 390,000 clones, 9.6% being singletons. Their antigen targets remain unknown. The study, taken as a whole, reports: In all four CD4+ subsets, TCRB CDR3 length was significantly, moderately reduced in type 1 diabetes.

The sample consisted of central memory CD4+ T cells from blood. The receptor set was obtained from a man aged 25 to 40 with type 1 diabetes.

The table lists this clone with a few counts. The chain carries TRBV7-3 and TRBJ2-5, with 7 bases identical to TRBD1. The ends lost 5 bases at V and 4 bases at J; junction bases unmatched: 10. CDR3 length: 15 amino acids. Germline CDR1 and CDR2: SGHTA and FQGTGA. CDR3 loop: CASSLTGTRTETQYF. The CDR3 DNA follows: TGTGCCAGCAGCCTGACAGGGACCCGAACAGAGACCCAGTACTTC.

This rearrangement joins TRBV5-1 to TRBJ1-1, with D hard to call. Between the trimmed V and J ends, which lost 0 bases and 0 bases, there was a span of 3 bases. The CDR3 runs 13 residues. Germline V gene lookup returns CDR1 SGHRS and CDR2 YFSETQ. CDR3 sequence: CASSLVLNTEAFF. The DNA of the CDR3 is TGCGCCAGCAGCTTGGTTCTGAACACTGAAGCTTTCTTT.